This T cell receptor (beta chain) was recorded in a study of cytomegalovirus exposure and HLA in healthy donors. Study results and caveats: A later analysis found most CMV-associated TCR beta chains apparently HLA-restricted.

The CDR3 is made up of 13 amino acids. V lost 3 bases to trimming and J lost 2 bases, with 7 bases between them. From germline, CDR1 is SGHNT and CDR2 YENEEA. A multiplex PCR was run with 60 Vbeta primers and 13 Jbeta primers. Here immunoSEQ multiplex PCR was the method, and the copy in TCRdb shows in-frame clones only, minus some. This table holds 160,000 or so clones, roughly 79% found once. A word on this clone: Its target is unknown.

J is TRBJ1-1 and V is TRBV11-3; no clear D gene. The source material was PBMCs. The TCR originated in a woman aged 18 to 35 in good health and CMV-seropositive. The chain's CDR3 is CASSFSINTEAFF. For the CDR3, the DNA is TGTGCCAGCAGCTTTTCAATTAACACTGAAGCTTTCTTT.